These T cell receptor beta chains were read from a single sample in a study of T cells after somatic rescue of genetic block. Repertoires were generated with immunoSEQ multiplex PCR, while TCRdb's copy carries only in-frame clones and drops some. The sample includes 70,000 or so clones, 92% of them seen just once. Sequenced: peripheral blood mononuclear cells (PBMCs). These receptor sequences come from a man aged 35 to 55. Each CDR3 is given without its conserved first and last residue.

j_call: TRBJ1-3; v_call: TRBV7-8; cdr3_aa: ASSLGGANSGNTIY
j_call: TRBJ2-5; v_call: TRBV7-9; cdr3_aa: ASSKTGFETQY
j_call: TRBJ2-3; v_call: TRBV27; cdr3_aa: ASSLALRNSQY
j_call: TRBJ1-1; v_call: TRBV20-1; cdr3_aa: SARDPPEAF
j_call: TRBJ2-5; v_call: TRBV7-6; cdr3_aa: ASSSLGGGGQETQY
j_call: TRBJ1-1; v_call: TRBV19; cdr3_aa: ASSPRAVSYTEAF
j_call: TRBJ1-4; v_call: TRBV9; cdr3_aa: ASSVEGSTNEKLF
j_call: TRBJ1-2; v_call: TRBV9; cdr3_aa: ASSVESGRYGYT
j_call: TRBJ1-2; v_call: TRBV7-3; cdr3_aa: ASSLGAGGGYT
j_call: TRBJ2-2; v_call: TRBV10-1; cdr3_aa: ASVGTENTGELF
j_call: TRBJ1-2; v_call: TRBV6-1; cdr3_aa: ASSWTENYGYT
j_call: TRBJ1-5; v_call: TRBV2; cdr3_aa: ASSEFAEVWGSNQPQH
j_call: TRBJ2-3; v_call: TRBV2; cdr3_aa: ASSAEHSSTDTQY
j_call: TRBJ1-1; v_call: TRBV6-6; cdr3_aa: ASHAGARAF
j_call: TRBJ2-7; v_call: TRBV5-1; cdr3_aa: ASSSTTWTSGGAYEQY
j_call: TRBJ1-1; v_call: TRBV5-1; cdr3_aa: ASSSPGANTEAF
j_call: TRBJ2-7; v_call: TRBV5-1; cdr3_aa: ASSFNIGAEQY
j_call: TRBJ1-2; v_call: TRBV2; cdr3_aa: ASSDEGQGIYGYT
j_call: TRBJ1-2; v_call: TRBV4-1; cdr3_aa: ASSLGQGGYYGYT
j_call: TRBJ1-4; v_call: TRBV6-1; cdr3_aa: ASSSHATNEKLF
j_call: TRBJ1-5; v_call: TRBV7-9; cdr3_aa: ASSLDPGDNQPQH
j_call: TRBJ2-1; v_call: TRBV5-4; cdr3_aa: ASRLGQLSDEQF
j_call: TRBJ2-3; v_call: TRBV7-2; cdr3_aa: ASSSRTSMADTQY
j_call: TRBJ1-1; v_call: TRBV6-6; cdr3_aa: ASSHKQGFHTEAF
j_call: TRBJ2-1; v_call: TRBV7-2; cdr3_aa: ASSPRLANEQF
j_call: TRBJ2-3; v_call: TRBV14; cdr3_aa: ASSQLGAPTDTQY
j_call: TRBJ2-1; v_call: TRBV6-1; cdr3_aa: ASRGLGSSYNEQF
j_call: TRBJ2-5; v_call: TRBV4-3; cdr3_aa: ASSRLAGARETQY
j_call: TRBJ2-3; v_call: TRBV4-3; cdr3_aa: ASSPGGTDTQY
j_call: TRBJ2-4; v_call: TRBV27; cdr3_aa: ASSLRGREGPAKNIQY
j_call: TRBJ1-5; v_call: TRBV6-6; cdr3_aa: ASSSGTGVGQPQH
j_call: TRBJ2-7; v_call: TRBV7-9; cdr3_aa: ASSQLETASYEQY
j_call: TRBJ2-7; v_call: TRBV6-1; cdr3_aa: ASSESVPYEQY
j_call: TRBJ1-5; v_call: TRBV28; cdr3_aa: ASSQGGAGQPQH
j_call: TRBJ2-1; v_call: TRBV12-5; cdr3_aa: ASGPSQGNEQF
j_call: TRBJ2-5; v_call: TRBV7-6; cdr3_aa: ASSLGLVGGSQETQY
j_call: TRBJ2-7; v_call: TRBV7-9; cdr3_aa: ASSPVGGPYEQY